This entry is about one T cell receptor beta chain. Its antigen remains unidentified. Germline CDR1 reads SEHNR; CDR2 reads FQNEAQ (reference sequence). V was pared by 4 bases and J by 8 bases, with 6 bases of the junction left unmatched. The CDR3 length is 13 residues. Here immunoSEQ multiplex PCR was the method, and the copy in TCRdb shows in-frame clones only, minus some. Of tens of thousands of clones in the sample, 86% were seen once. Any history of autoimmune disease or systemic immunosuppression disqualified patients. The record originates from a study of OX40 agonist ivuxolimab in advanced cancers. At the level of the study: An anti-OX40 (CD134) antibody with agonistic activity, ivuxolimab, was administered to patients. Patients with prior anti-PD-1, anti-PD-L1 or anti-CTLA-4 therapy were eligible; 40% had some. Study-wide points: Some nonresponders additionally presented with little normalized T-cell clonal expansion.

The specimen was CD4+ or CD8+ T cells sorted from blood, collected in a trial of the OX40 agonist ivuxolimab. The receptor's source is an adult with an advanced solid tumor such as melanoma, head and neck, liver or kidney cancer. This sequence joins TRBV7-9 and TRBJ1-2; TRBD1 agrees at 8 bases. CDR3 in amino acids: CASSYEGQVGYTF. The CDR3 DNA reads as TGTGCCAGCAGCTACGAGGGACAGGTCGGCTACACCTTC.